Each of the 25 T cell receptor beta chains below was sequenced from the same sample in a study of blood T cell repertoires in COVID-19. Measured with immunoSEQ multiplex PCR; TCRdb has only the in-frame clones, and not every one. The top ten clones hold 0.45% to 0.65% of a sample with 150,000 to 180,000 clones, roughly nine tenths of them seen once. The sample was peripheral blood. Receptors were obtained from a man aged 45 to 65 with acute or convalescent COVID-19.

This chain joins TRBV7-2 and TRBJ1-2; TRBD1 is a possible D gene (5 bases). The CDR3 extends over 14 amino acids. With 1 base removed from V and 7 bases from J, the gap between germline ends came to 13 bases. Germline V gene sequence: CDR1 SGHTA, CDR2 FQGNSA. In nucleotides, the CDR3 is TGTGCCAGCAGCTTAGTGGGCAGGGCTAGTGGCTACACCTTC. Translated, it gives CASSLVGRASGYTF.

The chain carries TRBV9 and TRBJ2-1, with 10 bases aligning to TRBD2. Trimming took 2 bases from V and 4 from J; bases not matched to a gene: 6. The germline gives CDR1 SGDLS, CDR2 YYNGEE. The CDR3 loop spans 16 amino acids. The CDR3 reads CASSVGLAGAYNEQFF. In DNA, the CDR3 is TGTGCCAGCAGCGTTGGGCTAGCGGGAGCTTACAATGAGCAGTTCTTC.

In its sample, this clone was seen once. The genes are TRBV30 and TRBJ1-1, with a tentative D call TRBD1 (6 bases). Germline CDR1 is GTSNPN and CDR2 is SVGIG (reference sequence). V was pared by 3 bases and J by 4 bases, with 12 bases between. The CDR3 consists of 13 residues. The CDR3 protein is CAWRWRGGTEAFF. The CDR3 DNA reads as TGTGCCTGGAGGTGGAGGGGGGGCACTGAAGCTTTCTTT.

The V call is TRBV27, the J call TRBJ1-4; 8 positions match TRBD1. Germline CDR1 reads MNHEY; CDR2 reads SMNVEV (reference sequence). V shed 6 bases, J shed 5 bases, and the junction held 8 bases outside the gene matches. The CDR3 spans 15 residues. As DNA, the CDR3 is TGTGCCAGCAGCAGACAGGGGAGATCGAATGAAAAACTGTTTTTT. Its translation: CASSRQGRSNEKLFF.

V is TRBV3-1 (or the pseudogene TRBV3-2) and J is TRBJ2-4; a possible D gene is TRBD2 (6 bases). This CDR3 contains 14 residues. Germline V lookup: CDR1 LGHDT, CDR2 YNNKEL (reference sequence). Deletions cut 4 bases from V and 7 bases from J, with 14 bases between. The CDR3 loop is CASSPPAGGNIQYF. The CDR3 coding sequence is TGTGCCAGCAGCCCCCCGGCTGGGGGGAACATTCAGTACTTC.

This chain connects TRBV7-2 to TRBJ1-3; a weak D match, TRBD1 (5 bases). Trimming cost V 1 base and J 1 base, with 8 bases left between them. This CDR3 region has 15 residues. Germline CDR1 SGHTA, CDR2 FQGNSA. This CDR3 reads CASSLEGLSGNTIYF. The CDR3 bases are TGTGCCAGCAGCTTAGAGGGGTTATCTGGAAACACCATATATTTT.

The gene calls are TRBV7-9 and TRBJ1-2; 10 nucleotides align to TRBD1. This CDR3 is 14 amino acids long. Germline CDR1 is SEHNR and CDR2 is FQNEAQ (reference sequence). V shed 3 bases, J shed 7 bases, and the junction held 5 bases outside the gene matches. CDR3 DNA sequence: TGTGCCAGCAGCTTGGACAGGGGGTTACGTGGCTACACCTTC. This gives the protein CASSLDRGLRGYTF. Filled out from reference TRBV7-9 and TRBJ1-2, the complete variable domain reads DTGVSQNPRHKITKRGQNVTFRCDPISEHNRLYWYRQTLGQGPEFLTYFQNEAQLEKSRLLSDRFSAERPKGSFSTLEIQRTEQGDSAMYLCASSLDRGLRGYTFGSGTRLTVV.

The chain links TRBV3-1 (or the pseudogene TRBV3-2) to TRBJ2-7; 8 nucleotides line up with TRBD2. V dropped 0 bases and J dropped 1; count of bases not matched to a gene: 5. CDR1 and CDR2 from the germline V gene are LGHDT and YNNKEL (reference sequence). The CDR3 length is 16 residues. CDR3 sequence (DNA): TGTGCCAGCAGCCAAGACCCGGGACTAGGGTCCTACGAGCAGTACGTC. This codes for CASSQDPGLGSYEQYV.

The J gene is TRBJ2-2, the V gene TRBV24-1; no reliable D call. The germline CDR1 and CDR2 sequences are KGHDR and SFDVKD. V was cut by 9 bases and J by 1 base, with 8 bases left in between. This CDR3 region has 13 residues. The CDR3 bases are TGTGCCACCCGAGTCGGGAACACCGGGGAGCTGTTTTTT. It is translated as CATRVGNTGELFF.

V is TRBV18 and J is TRBJ1-1, with D uncertain. The CDR3 is made up of 16 amino acids. The V gene's germline CDR1 is KGHSH and CDR2 LQKENI. Trimming removed 3 bases at V and 4 bases at J, with 18 bases between. Here the CDR3 DNA reads TGTGCCAGCTCACCGAACCCCCCCCCGGGAGGCACTGAAGCTTTCTTT. It translates to CASSPNPPPGGTEAFF.

J is TRBJ1-2 and V is TRBV16; perhaps TRBD1 as D (5 bases). Trimming took 3 bases from V and 4 from J, leaving 21 bases between them. Germline V lookup: CDR1 KGHSY, CDR2 FQNENV. CDR3 length: 17 amino acids. CDR3 sequence reads: CASSQGGSSALVYGYTF. CDR3 in DNA: TGTGCCAGCAGCCAGGGGGGAAGCAGCGCCCTGGTCTATGGCTACACCTTC.

The chain couples TRBV7-9 to TRBJ1-2, with TRBD1 as a possible D gene (6 bases). Germline CDR1 SEHNR, CDR2 FQNEAQ (reference sequence). The V end lost 5 bases, the J end lost 7 bases, and 14 bases lay between the germline ends. There are 13 residues in the CDR3. The CDR3 region is CASSPTGSSGYTF. In DNA form, the CDR3 reads TGTGCCAGCAGCCCCACAGGGTCTTCTGGCTACACCTTC.

This chain joins TRBV5-1 and TRBJ1-1, with TRBD1 as a possible D gene (6 bases). This CDR3 comprises 16 residues. The V gene lost 4 bases and the J gene lost 4 bases, with 20 bases spanning the gap. Germline values: CDR1 SGHRS, CDR2 YFSETQ. CDR3 in DNA: TGCGCCAGCAGCCCAAGTCCACACCAGGGGACCACTGAAGCTTTCTTT. Translating it yields CASSPSPHQGTTEAFF.

Only one count was recorded for this clone. The chain uses TRBV19 and TRBJ2-5; TRBD2 matches at 11 bases. The CDR3 runs to 16 residues. CDR1 LNHDA and CDR2 SQIVND come from the germline V gene (reference sequence). The J segment lost 4 bases and the V segment lost 4 bases, leaving 8 bases of the junction unmatched. The DNA of the CDR3 is TGTGCCAGTAGTACCTCTAGCGGGAGGTTGGGAGAGACCCAGTACTTC. Residues: CASSTSSGRLGETQYF. The full variable domain, its missing parts supplied by reference TRBV19 and TRBJ2-5, is DGGITQSPKYLFRKEGQNVTLSCEQNLNHDAMYWYRQDPGQGLRLIYYSQIVNDFQKGDIAEGYSVSREKKESFPLTVTSAQKNPTAFYLCASSTSSGRLGETQYFGPGTRLLVL.

This chain connects TRBV18 to TRBJ1-1; TRBD1 matches 7 bases. The CDR3 runs to 14 residues. CDR1 and CDR2 (germline): KGHSH, LQKENI. With 3 bases clipped from V and 12 bases from J, the junction kept 13 bases outside the gene matches. The CDR3 DNA reads as TGTGCCAGCTCACCGAGGGGGCCGCCCTCGGGGACTTTCTTT. Amino acids: CASSPRGPPSGTFF.

The V call is TRBV10-2, the J call TRBJ1-1, with a possible D match to TRBD1 (6 bases). CDR1 WSHSY and CDR2 SAAADI come from the germline V gene. This CDR3 region has 15 residues. The V and J ends lost 5 bases and 0 bases respectively, with 13 bases between them. In DNA, the CDR3 is TGCGCCAGCAGTCCCCGGACAGCGATGAACACTGAAGCTTTCTTT. This sequence encodes CASSPRTAMNTEAFF.

The rearrangement links TRBV7-3 to TRBJ2-3, with TRBD2 matching 16 bases. The CDR3 is 18 residues long. The germline CDR1 and CDR2 sequences are SGHTA and FQGTGA. V lost 3 bases to trimming and J lost 2 bases; unmatched junction nucleotides: 5. The chain's CDR3 is CASSLGLAGGPNTDTQYF. CDR3 nucleotide sequence: TGTGCCAGCAGCTTGGGACTAGCGGGGGGGCCAAACACAGATACGCAGTATTTT. The full variable domain, with the rest looked up from reference TRBV7-3 and TRBJ2-3, is GAGVSQTPSNKVTEKGKYVELRCDPISGHTALYWYRQSLGQGPEFLIYFQGTGAADDSGLPNDRFFAVRPEGSVSTLKIQRTERGDSAVYLCASSLGLAGGPNTDTQYFGPGTRLTVL.

This clone showed up just once. The chain has TRBV6-5 and TRBJ2-1, with 9 bases identical to TRBD1. This CDR3 is built from 14 residues. The germline V gene has CDR1 MNHEY and CDR2 SVGAGI. J lost 6 bases, V lost 6 bases, and 6 bases had no gene match. The DNA for the CDR3 is TGTGCCAGCAGCTTGGACAGGGGTCGCAATGAGCAGTTCTTC. Translation: CASSLDRGRNEQFF.

This chain links TRBV5-1 with TRBJ2-5; TRBD2 aligns across 15 bases. Trimming cost V 3 bases and J 7 bases; bases outside gene matches: 7. CDR1 and CDR2 (germline): SGHRS, YFSETQ. CDR3 length equals 16 residues. The CDR3 region has the DNA TGCGCCAGCAGCTGGACTAGCGGGAGGGCCATGGGGACCCAGTACTTC. It encodes CASSWTSGRAMGTQYF.

A word on this clone: A read error may account for a junction end that differs from germline. The chain joins TRBV5-1 to TRBJ1-2, with TRBD1 identical over 8 bases. The CDR3 covers 15 residues. Germline CDR1 SGHRS, CDR2 YFSETQ. The CDR3 loop reads CSSSLGRGRDYGYTF. CDR3 in DNA: TGCTCCAGCAGCTTGGGCAGGGGGCGAGACTATGGCTACACCTTC.

This chain connects TRBV7-9 to TRBJ2-4; D might be TRBD2 (7 bases). Trimming shortened V by 5 bases and J by 1 base, and 18 bases separated the two germline ends. The CDR3 has 17 amino acids. The germline CDR1 and CDR2 sequences are SEHNR and FQNEAQ (reference sequence). This CDR3 is CASSVMGAGEAKNIQYF. The CDR3 nucleotides read TGTGCCAGCAGCGTAATGGGGGCGGGGGAGGCCAAAAACATTCAGTACTTC.

V gene TRBV11-2 combines with J gene TRBJ2-5; maybe TRBD1 (5 bases). V shed 3 bases and J shed 7 bases, with 15 bases lying between them. The CDR3 has 14 residues. Per germline, CDR1 SGHAT and CDR2 FQNNGV. In DNA, the CDR3 is TGTGCCAGCAGCTTTTCAGTGGAAGGGGTGACCCAGTACTTC. Protein sequence: CASSFSVEGVTQYF.

This clone came up once. The chain joins TRBV7-3 to TRBJ2-1, with D possibly being TRBD2 (5 bases). Trimming took 2 bases from V and 5 from J, leaving 7 bases between them. Germline V gene lookup returns CDR1 SGHTA and CDR2 FQGTGA. The length of the CDR3 is 13 residues. The CDR3 sequence is CASSLSADNEQFF. CDR3 nucleotides: TGTGCCAGCAGCTTATCAGCGGACAATGAGCAGTTCTTC.

The chain is built from TRBV6-6 and TRBJ2-1; 7 bases agree with TRBD1. The CDR3 consists of 14 residues. The germline gives CDR1 MNHNY, CDR2 SVGAGI (reference sequence). V trimming: 8 bases; J trimming: 2 bases; junction bases outside the gene matches: 6. The CDR3 coding sequence is TGTGCCAGCTGGGGACAGACTACCTACAATGAGCAGTTCTTC. Translating it yields CASWGQTTYNEQFF.

The chain couples TRBV3-1 (or the pseudogene TRBV3-2) to TRBJ2-3; D is undetermined. The V gene lost 0 bases and the J gene lost 5 bases, with 6 bases spanning the gap. The CDR3 is made up of 13 amino acids. CDR1 and CDR2 (germline): LGHDT, YNNKEL (reference sequence). Written as DNA, the CDR3 is TGTGCCAGCAGCCAAGATATCGGAGATACGCAGTATTTT. It is translated as CASSQDIGDTQYF.